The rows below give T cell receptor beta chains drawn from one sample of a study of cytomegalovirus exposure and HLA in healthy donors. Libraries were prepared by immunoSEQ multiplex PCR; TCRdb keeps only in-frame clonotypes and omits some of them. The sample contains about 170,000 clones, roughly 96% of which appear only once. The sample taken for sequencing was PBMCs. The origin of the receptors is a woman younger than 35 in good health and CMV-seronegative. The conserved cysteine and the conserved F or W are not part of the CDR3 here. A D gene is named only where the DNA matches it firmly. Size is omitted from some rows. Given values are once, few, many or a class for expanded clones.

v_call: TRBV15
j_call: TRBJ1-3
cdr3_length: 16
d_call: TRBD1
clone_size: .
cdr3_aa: ATSRGRGAGGDGNTIY

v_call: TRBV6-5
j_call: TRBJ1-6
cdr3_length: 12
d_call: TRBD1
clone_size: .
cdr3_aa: ASRRTGGESPLH

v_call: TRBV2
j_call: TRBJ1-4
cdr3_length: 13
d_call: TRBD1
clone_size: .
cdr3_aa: ASSQNPTGLSWLF

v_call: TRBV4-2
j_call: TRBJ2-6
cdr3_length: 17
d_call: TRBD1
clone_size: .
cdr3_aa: ASSLLPGQGAAGANVLT

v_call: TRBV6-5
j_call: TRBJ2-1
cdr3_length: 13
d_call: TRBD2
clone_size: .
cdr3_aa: ASSRAGGAYNEQF

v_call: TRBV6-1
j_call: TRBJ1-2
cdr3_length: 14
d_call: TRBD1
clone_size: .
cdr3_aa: ASSDYPGQGGYGYT

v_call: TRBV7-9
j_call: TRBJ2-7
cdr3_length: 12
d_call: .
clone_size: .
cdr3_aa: ASSSRDFTYEQY

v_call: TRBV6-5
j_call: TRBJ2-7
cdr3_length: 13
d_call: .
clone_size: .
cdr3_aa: ASSYSGGAVVEQY

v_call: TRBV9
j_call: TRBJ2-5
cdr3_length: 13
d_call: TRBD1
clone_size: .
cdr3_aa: ASSVHRGLGETQY

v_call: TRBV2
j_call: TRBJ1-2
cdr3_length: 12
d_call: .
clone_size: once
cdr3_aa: ASSETGILDGYT

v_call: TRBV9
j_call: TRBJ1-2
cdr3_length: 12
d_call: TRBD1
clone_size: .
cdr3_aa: ASSVVGTGSGYT

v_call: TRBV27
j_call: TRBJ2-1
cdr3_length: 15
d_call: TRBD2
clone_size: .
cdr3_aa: ASSSGLAGFSYNEQF

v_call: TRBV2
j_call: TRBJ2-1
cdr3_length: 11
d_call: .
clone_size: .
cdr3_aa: ASSARDYNEQF

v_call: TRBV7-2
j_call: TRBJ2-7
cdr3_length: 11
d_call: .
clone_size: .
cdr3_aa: ASSQGPVYEQY

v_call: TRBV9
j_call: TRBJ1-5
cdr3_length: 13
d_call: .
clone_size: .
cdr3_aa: ASSEQGVRNQPQH